Shown below are 2 T cell receptor beta chains from a single sample sequenced in a study of blood T cell repertoires in COVID-19. Assay used: immunoSEQ multiplex PCR; TCRdb lists only in-frame clones, some missing. The data show roughly 60,000 clones, 75% to 90% seen once. Input material: peripheral blood. The receptors derive from a man older than 75 with acute or convalescent COVID-19.

This clone was seen only a few times. The rearrangement links TRBV2 to TRBJ2-1; D may be TRBD1 (6 bases). The CDR3 totals 14 residues. Germline CDR1 is SNHLY and CDR2 is FYNNEI. V was pared by 4 bases and J by 7 bases, with 14 bases between. The CDR3 loop is CASSVVRGANEQFF. CDR3 in DNA: TGTGCCAGCAGTGTGGTCAGGGGCGCAAATGAGCAGTTCTTC.

The genes are TRBV7-9 and TRBJ1-2; 10 bases match TRBD1. There are 16 residues in the CDR3. J was trimmed by 6 bases and V by 5 bases; bases with no gene match: 12. The germline CDR1 and CDR2 sequences are SEHNR and FQNEAQ (reference sequence). Here the CDR3 reads CASSLRQGAEWDGYTF. CDR3 DNA: TGTGCCAGCAGCCTGAGACAGGGGGCCGAGTGGGATGGCTACACCTTC.